This T cell receptor (beta chain) was sequenced for a study of blood T cells in healthy people across ages. V was clipped by 4 bases and J by 0 bases, with 7 bases between them. The germline CDR1 and CDR2 sequences are SQVTM and ANQGSEA. This CDR3 comprises 12 residues. A sample-barcoded 5' primer and a J-beta primer mix were used in a second PCR of roughly 7 to 11 cycles. In TCRdb, the 5' RACE reads were re-called with MiXCR into one record per CDR3 protein. Among roughly 700,000 distinct CDR3 sequences listed, about half were seen once. Sample: blood. The receptor comes from a woman aged 60-75 years in good health. The V call is TRBV29-1, the J call TRBJ2-7; D unresolved. The CDR3 DNA reads TGCAGCGTTGGGCAAGCCTCCTACGAGCAGTACTTC. This gives the protein CSVGQASYEQYF.